This T cell receptor beta chain was sequenced for a study of human T cells and chemical hapten exposure. Germline V gives CDR1 SNHLY, CDR2 FYNNEI. The CDR3 is 14 amino acids. Notes on this clonotype: The antigen is not known. This may be a read error, as it is one base from a much larger clone.

Time point reported: patch test 2, 6 weeks after DPC sensitization. Treatment specified: therapeutic diphenylcyclopropenone sensitization with weekly scalp DPC. General observations from the study: With patch test score, the counts of PT1 expanded TCRs showed a positive correlation. Donor immune responses may differ from healthy people's, since all donors had alopecia.

TCRdb fed the RACE reads into MiXCR, producing one record per CDR3 protein. The sample shows roughly 52,000 distinct CDR3 sequences, around 9.4% of them seen only once. The J gene is TRBJ1-6, the V gene TRBV2, with TRBD1 matching 8 bases. The sequences come from whole blood, collected in connection with sensitization to the hapten diphenylcyclopropenone (DPC). The clonotype comes from a woman aged 45 to 65 with alopecia areata. Some clones in this sample may be carry-over from other donors' samples. The CDR3 coding sequence is TGTGCCAGCAGGCCCGGACAGGGAAATTCAGCCCTCCACTTT. It encodes CASRPGQGNSALHF.